The present T cell receptor beta chain was sequenced within a study of blood T cell repertoires in COVID-19. Study overall: Specimens from acute and convalescent COVID-19 originated in the United States, Italy and Spain.

A Seattle source enrolled patients during active infection and followed them longitudinally. This table comes from immunoSEQ multiplex PCR, and its TCRdb copy is limited to in-frame clones, with some not included. The sample includes 200,000 to 250,000 clones, roughly 80% of them seen just once. The trim removed 3 bases at V and 4 bases at J, leaving 6 bases unmatched. The CDR3 runs 15 residues. Germline CDR1 and CDR2: SGHRS and YFSETQ. The V and J genes are TRBV5-1 and TRBJ2-2, with 7 bases identical to TRBD1. What was sequenced was peripheral blood. This clonotype originated in a woman of 80 years or more with COVID-19, enrolled during active disease. DNA of the CDR3: TGCGCCAGCAGCTCCGGACAGGTTATCACCGGGGAGCTGTTTTTT. It specifies CASSSGQVITGELFF.